This TCR beta chain was retrieved from a study of cytomegalovirus exposure and HLA in healthy donors. Assay used: immunoSEQ multiplex PCR; TCRdb lists only in-frame clones, some missing. The sample consists of over 250,000 clones, 65% to 90% of them appearing once. Per the germline V gene, CDR1 is SGHVS and CDR2 is FNYEAQ. This CDR3 is 13 amino acids long. Deletions cut 2 bases from V and 4 bases from J, with 7 bases between. Sequenced sample: PBMCs. The chain uses TRBV7-6 and TRBJ2-3; D is ambiguous. The source is a woman aged 18-30 years in good health and CMV-seronegative. In DNA, the CDR3 is TGTGCCAGCAGCTTAACGGCGGCAGATACGCAGTATTTT. Translating it yields CASSLTAADTQYF.